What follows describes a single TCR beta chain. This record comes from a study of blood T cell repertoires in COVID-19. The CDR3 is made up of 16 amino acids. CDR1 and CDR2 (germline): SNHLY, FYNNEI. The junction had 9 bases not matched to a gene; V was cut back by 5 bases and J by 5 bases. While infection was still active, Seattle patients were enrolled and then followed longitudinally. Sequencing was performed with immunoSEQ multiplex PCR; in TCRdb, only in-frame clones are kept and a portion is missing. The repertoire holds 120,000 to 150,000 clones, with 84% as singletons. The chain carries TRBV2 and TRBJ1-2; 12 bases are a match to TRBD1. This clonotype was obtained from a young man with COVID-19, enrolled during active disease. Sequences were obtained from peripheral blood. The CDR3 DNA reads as TGTGCCAGCAGTCTAACTCCGGGACAGGGGGCGTATGGCTACACCTTC. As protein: CASSLTPGQGAYGYTF.